Below, 8 T cell receptor beta chains from the same sample are listed, as sequenced in a study of post-analysis software for immune sequencing data (dated by TCRdb to about 2015). Study-wide conclusions, independent of this receptor: Patients showed significantly higher frequencies than controls for a handful of TRBV segments, among them TRBV5-6, TRBV5-1 and TRBV20-1.

These receptors have no known antigen. The receptor library was made with PCR. Sequencing was carried out with an Illumina HiSeq 2500. To reduce PCR and sequencing biases, unique molecular identifiers were incorporated into the TCR beta cDNA libraries. TCRdb reanalyzed the raw reads on its own, using fastp at Q25 for trimming and MiXCR for clone calling, and kept in-frame beta chains. Each CDR3 protein gets just one entry, which takes the most common genes and DNA from the rows behind it. Within this sample are 750,000 to 950,000 distinct CDR3 sequences, with approximately 53% of them counted one time only. Under 6% of the sample belongs to the ten largest clones. Sequences were obtained from blood. These receptors were taken from a girl between 5 and 17 years old with multiple sclerosis.

The rearrangement links TRBV29-1 to TRBJ2-7; 11 bases match TRBD1. Trimming removed 1 base from V and 3 bases from J; junction bases left unmatched: 5. This CDR3 spans 15 amino acids. CDR1 SQVTM and CDR2 ANQGSEA come from the germline V gene. This chain's CDR3 is CSVEGGDRGGYEQYF. Here the CDR3 DNA reads TGCAGCGTTGAAGGCGGGGACAGGGGGGGCTACGAGCAGTACTTC.

The chain couples TRBV14 to TRBJ1-2; D unresolved. Germline CDR1 SGHDN, CDR2 FVKESK. Trimming pared 6 bases from V and 7 bases from J, leaving 27 bases between. CDR3 length: 17 amino acids. The CDR3 loop reads CASSLKMGLPRLGGYTF. DNA for the CDR3: TGTGCCAGCAGTCTTAAGATGGGATTACCAAGACTAGGTGGCTACACCTTC.

This clonotype was seen a handful of times. The chain joins TRBV10-3 to TRBJ2-1, with 11 bases identical to TRBD2. The CDR3 covers 15 residues. Germline V gives CDR1 ENHRY, CDR2 SYGVKD. V was clipped by 5 bases and J by 7 bases; unmatched bases: 7. Here the CDR3 DNA reads TGTGCCATCAGTTCACTAGCGGGAGCCGTAAATGAGCAGTTCTTC. It is translated as CAISSLAGAVNEQFF.

CDR3 loop: CASSTNGEKLFF. DNA of the CDR3: TGCGCCAGCAGCACCAACGGAGAAAAACTGTTTTTT. The chain carries TRBV10-2 and TRBJ1-4; D unresolved. The germline V gene encodes CDR1 WSHSY and CDR2 SAAADI. The CDR3 length is 12 residues. The germline V and J ends were trimmed by 6 bases and 8 bases, with 10 bases remaining between them.

The chain links TRBV29-1 to TRBJ2-7, with a tentative D call TRBD1 (7 bases). Trimming shortened V by 4 bases and J by 3 bases, and 16 bases separated the two germline ends. Germline V gene sequence: CDR1 SQVTM, CDR2 ANQGSEA. The CDR3 covers 14 residues. CDR3 sequence reads: CSVGGSGGIYEQYF. CDR3 in DNA: TGCAGCGTTGGGGGATCAGGGGGGATCTACGAGCAGTACTTC.

The V gene is TRBV20-1, the J gene TRBJ2-1, with 8 bases that match TRBD2. V lost 2 bases and J lost 5; bases outside the gene matches: 11. Germline CDR1 is DFQATT and CDR2 is SNEGSKA (reference sequence). The CDR3 consists of 16 residues. CDR3 bases: TGCAGTGCTAGAAGACCTAAAGCGGGAGCCGACAATGAGCAGTTCTTC. The encoded protein is CSARRPKAGADNEQFF.

This clonotype has just one count. The V and J genes are TRBV27 and TRBJ2-1; 9 bases are shared with TRBD2. From germline, CDR1 is MNHEY and CDR2 SMNVEV (reference sequence). The ends lost 2 bases at V and 8 bases at J; junction bases unmatched: 10. The length of the CDR3 is 16 residues. In nucleotides, the CDR3 is TGTGCCAGCAGTTTACGTCCTAGCGGGATGTTTGATGAGCAGTTCTTC. Its protein product is CASSLRPSGMFDEQFF.

This clonotype was detected once. The chain uses TRBV11-2 and TRBJ2-7; D is ambiguous. The ends were cut back, 6 bases at V and 1 base at J, with 16 bases in the middle. CDR1 and CDR2 from the germline V gene are SGHAT and FQNNGV. This CDR3 has 15 amino acids. The CDR3 here is CASRVAVAVSYEQYF. The CDR3, as DNA: TGTGCCAGCAGGGTCGCCGTGGCGGTTTCCTACGAGCAGTACTTC.